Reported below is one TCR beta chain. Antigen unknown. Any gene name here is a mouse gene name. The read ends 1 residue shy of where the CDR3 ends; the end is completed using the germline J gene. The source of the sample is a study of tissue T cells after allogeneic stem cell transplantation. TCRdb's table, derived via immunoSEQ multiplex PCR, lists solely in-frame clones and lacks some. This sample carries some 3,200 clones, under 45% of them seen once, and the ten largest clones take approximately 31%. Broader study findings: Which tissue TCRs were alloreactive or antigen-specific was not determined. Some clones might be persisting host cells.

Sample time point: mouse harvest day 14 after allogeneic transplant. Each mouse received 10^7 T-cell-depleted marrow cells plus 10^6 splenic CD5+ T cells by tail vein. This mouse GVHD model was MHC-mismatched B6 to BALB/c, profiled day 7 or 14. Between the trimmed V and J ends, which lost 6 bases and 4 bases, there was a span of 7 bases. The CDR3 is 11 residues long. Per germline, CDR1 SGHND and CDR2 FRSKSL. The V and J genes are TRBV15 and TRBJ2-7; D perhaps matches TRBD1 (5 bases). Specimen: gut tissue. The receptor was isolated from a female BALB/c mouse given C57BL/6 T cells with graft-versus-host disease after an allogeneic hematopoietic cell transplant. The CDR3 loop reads CASRTEYEQYF. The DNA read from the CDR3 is TGTGCCAGCAGGACAGAATATGAACAGTAC.